This TCR beta chain was recovered during a study of PD-L1 blockade in urothelial cancer (dated by TCRdb to 2016 to 2017). Background for the entire study: All patients started therapy in about 2014 and received atezolizumab 1,200 mg intravenously every 3 weeks. About 90% of the 29 patients were males with bladder-origin urothelial cancer, and about 60% of the roughly 30 reported a prior smoking history. An ECOG performance status of 0 or 1 was recorded for the patients, and 0 to 3 prior chemotherapy regimens had been received by the patients. Blood samples were analyzed 3 weeks after the start of treatment (second dose) and 6 weeks after the start of treatment. Blood samples gave a median of around 140,000 T cells and under 85,000 unique TCRs, with a median clonality of roughly 0.08. Somatic, immune and clinical correlates of response to PD-L1 blockade with atezolizumab in urothelial cancer were the focus of an exploratory multi-omic analysis. Pretreatment tumor samples and matched peripheral blood, collected serially before and after atezolizumab treatment, underwent TCR sequencing. Progression-free survival longer than 6 months counted as durable clinical benefit, and TCR features were additionally tested against both progression-free and overall survival. In the same patients who had TCR sequencing, pretreatment tumors also underwent whole exome sequencing and RNA sequencing. Nine patients reached durable clinical benefit, while 20 patients did not. Twenty-nine patients had pretreatment blood TCR-seq, roughly 24 had at least one posttreatment blood collection, and roughly 24 had tumor TCR-seq.

Each PCR received spiked-in synthetic TCR analog templates so that absolute template abundance could be estimated from read counts. TCRbeta CDR3 regions were amplified from genomic DNA with bias-controlled V and J gene primers using the immunoSEQ assay. Rearranged TCRbeta segments were sequenced at approximately 20X coverage. As for how the authors treated the data: Sequencing errors were corrected by clustering, and CDR3s were annotated against IMGT so that V, D and J genes could be assigned. Only productive TCRbeta rearrangements were used in downstream analyses, excluding out-of-frame or stop-codon sequences. To compute clonality, Shannon entropy was normalized by the log of the number of unique productive sequences and then subtracted from one. Clones differing between time points or between blood and tumor were identified by Fisher's exact test with Benjamini-Hochberg correction at adjusted p below 0.01. This is the immuneACCESS table as TCRdb keeps it, with only in-frame sequences that have V and J called. A part of the clones is gone; compared with another copy, unresolved V genes explain less than half, and the rest is unexplained. That table supplies the V and J calls and clone size; D and trimming were determined from the DNA. The sample table contains 15,000 to 20,000 clones; only one count was recorded for around four fifths of them. Together, the top ten hold less than 2% of the sample.

The time point label corresponds to: peripheral blood 6 weeks after treatment start. The cohort included 25 to 35 patients with locally advanced or metastatic urothelial carcinoma who were treated at Memorial Sloan Kettering on a trial protocol. Peripheral blood mononuclear cells were collected from each patient pretreatment and during treatment, giving between 1 and 8 total time points per patient. The Qiagen DNeasy Blood extraction kit was used to purify genomic DNA from total PBMCs and tumor samples. Collected pretreatment and during treatment, PBMCs were isolated and stored as previously described. About this clone itself: It lacks a known antigen. Per-base qualities were not stored, and no clone one base away is much larger.

Overall study outcomes, separate from this receptor: Because of the small sample size (n ≈ 29) and the many exploratory analyses performed, the results are intended to be regarded as hypothesis-generating. Patients with durable benefit showed greater expansion of tumor-associated TCR clones in peripheral blood 3 weeks after starting treatment (n ≈ 23, p = 0.022). A pretreatment peripheral blood TCR clonality below the median was linked to improved progression-free and overall survival.

The germline V gene sets CDR1 to SGHTA and CDR2 to FQGTGA. For this chain, trimming is 5 bases at the V end and 8 bases at the J end, and the number of junction bases without a gene match is 6. Including cysteine and phenylalanine, the CDR3 has 15 amino acids. CDR3 DNA only is kept here, 45 bases in frame from base 1. The TCR sequence derives from a man in his fifties with urothelial cancer. The sequence is built from TRBV7-3 and TRBJ2-1, with 13 bases in between that match TRBD2. The sample in question was PBMCs, obtained around atezolizumab (anti-PD-L1) treatment. The bases read TGTGCCAGCAGCCGGACTAGCGGGAGTCGGGATGAGCAGTTCTTC. This encodes CASSRTSGSRDEQFF.